This entry is about one T cell receptor (beta chain). In its sample, this clone was seen a few times. Its recognized antigen is unknown. Base qualities are not recorded, but no much larger clone differs from it by a single base. TCRbeta CDR3 regions were amplified from genomic DNA by means of the immunoSEQ Assay, a bias-controlled multiplex PCR. The authors processed their data as follows. Within the assay, amplification of reference gene primers was used to estimate how many nucleated cells each sample contained. Sequence reads were collapsed and filtered to measure the absolute abundance of every unique TCRbeta CDR3 rearrangement. Productive Simpson clonality was computed per sample as the square root of Simpson's diversity index over productive rearrangements. What TCRdb holds here is the immuneACCESS table cut down to in-frame rearrangements. Part of the clones is not present; checked against another copy, under half of the missing clones reflect an unresolved V gene, and the others are unexplained. The V and J calls and clone size are taken from that table; D and trimming were inferred from the DNA. The sample yields hundreds of thousands of clones; around 89% were counted once. The ten largest make up roughly 12% of the sample.

One collaborating source in Seattle enrolled patients while the patients were actively infected and followed the patients over time throughout the course of disease. Each collaborating institution followed its own protocols to collect whole blood in K2EDTA tubes. For TCRbeta analysis, collaborators shipped samples as frozen whole blood, isolated PBMCs, or DNA extracted from either of those sample types. This specimen belongs to a study of blood T cell repertoires in COVID-19 (dated by TCRdb to the early 2020s). About the study as a whole: Samples from collaborators originated in the United States, Italy and Spain and spanned both the acute and convalescent phases of COVID-19. The material from the prospective study consisted of cDNA or gDNA derived from T cells, B-cell-depleted T cells, or PBMCs. The dataset comprised deeply sampled blood TCRbeta repertoires from subjects exposed to, actively infected with, or recovered from COVID-19. The repertoires were released in a freely available public database meant as a resource for research on the immune response to SARS-CoV-2. Samples came from the ongoing ImmuneRACE study (first 160 participants) plus 1,254 subjects from 6 global collaborators. Nearly every sample came with metadata listing a de-identified subject ID, COVID-19 status, age in years and sex. HLA class I and class II types, where available, came from metadata supplied by the sample provider rather than from assay-based typing. The paper's findings and limits, for the study overall: How much clinical and demographic metadata was included differed by source and by participant, and the metadata was provided uncurated.

This receptor was obtained from a woman aged 50 to 60 with COVID-19, enrolled during active disease. The sequenced sample was peripheral blood.

The nucleotides read TGTGCCAGCAGTCCCCGACAGGGGAGAAACACCATATATTTT. Translated, this gives CASSPRQGRNTIYF. The V and J genes are TRBV2 and TRBJ1-3, with TRBD1 matching 8 junction bases. Including cysteine and phenylalanine, the CDR3 has 14 amino acids. The only DNA kept is the CDR3, 42 bases in frame from the first base. CDR1 and CDR2 (SNHLY, FYNNEI) derive from the germline V gene. Here V drops 5 bases and J drops 5 bases, and the junction holds 5 bases not matched to any gene.